The T cell receptor (beta chain) described here comes from a study of CD8 T cells in ankylosing spondylitis. The authors made TCR beta libraries by quantitative 5'-RACE with molecular barcodes. TCRdb re-called the 5' RACE reads with MiXCR, one entry per CDR3 protein. The sample consists of about 300,000 distinct CDR3 sequences, roughly 10% of them appearing once. Germline CDR1 DFQATT, CDR2 SNEGSKA (reference sequence). The length of the CDR3 is 12 residues. The V end was cut by 1 base, the J end by 3 bases, with 6 bases between. This clonotype came up many times. Antigen unknown. Regarding the study as a whole: The disease-linked clones had a CD8+ phenotype and low blood frequencies.

The origin of this receptor is a female donor with ankylosing spondylitis or in good health (not recorded which). The sequenced material came from blood, either unsorted or a sorted T cell fraction (not recorded which). V gene TRBV20-1 combines with J gene TRBJ2-5; no clear D. DNA of the CDR3: TGCAGTGCTAGAGGGCTCGAAGAGACCCAGTACTTC. Translating it yields CSARGLEETQYF.